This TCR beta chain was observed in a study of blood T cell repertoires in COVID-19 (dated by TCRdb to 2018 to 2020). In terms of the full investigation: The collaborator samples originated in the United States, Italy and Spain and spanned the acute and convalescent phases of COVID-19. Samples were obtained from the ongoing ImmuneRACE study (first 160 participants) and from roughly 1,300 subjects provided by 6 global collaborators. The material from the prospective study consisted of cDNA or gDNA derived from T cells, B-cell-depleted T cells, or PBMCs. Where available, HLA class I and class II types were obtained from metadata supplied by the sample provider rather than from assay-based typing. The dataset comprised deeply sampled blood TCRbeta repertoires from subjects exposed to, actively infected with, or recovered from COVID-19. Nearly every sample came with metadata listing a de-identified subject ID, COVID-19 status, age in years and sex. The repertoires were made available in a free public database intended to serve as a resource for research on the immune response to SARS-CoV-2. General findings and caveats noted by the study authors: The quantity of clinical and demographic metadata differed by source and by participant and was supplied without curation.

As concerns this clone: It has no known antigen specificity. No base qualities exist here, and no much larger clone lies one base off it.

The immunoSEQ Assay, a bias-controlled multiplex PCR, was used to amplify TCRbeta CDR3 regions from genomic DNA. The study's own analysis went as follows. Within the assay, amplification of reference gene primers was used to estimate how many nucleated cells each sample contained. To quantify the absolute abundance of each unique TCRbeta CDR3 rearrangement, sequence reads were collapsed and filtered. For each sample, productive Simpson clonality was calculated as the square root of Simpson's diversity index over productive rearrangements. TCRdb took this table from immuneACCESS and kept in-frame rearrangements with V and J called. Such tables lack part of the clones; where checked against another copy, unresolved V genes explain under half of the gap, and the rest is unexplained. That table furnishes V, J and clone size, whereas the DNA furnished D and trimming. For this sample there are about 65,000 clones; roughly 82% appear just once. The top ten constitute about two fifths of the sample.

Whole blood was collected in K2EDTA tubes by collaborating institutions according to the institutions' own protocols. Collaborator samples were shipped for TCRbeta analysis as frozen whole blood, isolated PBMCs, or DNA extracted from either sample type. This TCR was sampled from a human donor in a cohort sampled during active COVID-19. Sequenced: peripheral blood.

The CDR3 region: CASSVAGGTETQYF. Read as DNA, the sequence is TGTGCCAGCAGCGTAGCCGGGGGGACGGAGACCCAGTACTTC. The sequence joins TRBV9 to TRBJ2-5; 7 middle bases align to TRBD2. The cysteine opens and the phenylalanine closes a CDR3 of 14 amino acids. Only CDR3 DNA is held: 42 bases, read in frame from base 1. Based on the germline V gene, the CDR1 and CDR2 sequences are SGDLS and YYNGEE. At the junction V is shortened by 0 bases and J by 5 bases; bases outside the gene matches: 4.